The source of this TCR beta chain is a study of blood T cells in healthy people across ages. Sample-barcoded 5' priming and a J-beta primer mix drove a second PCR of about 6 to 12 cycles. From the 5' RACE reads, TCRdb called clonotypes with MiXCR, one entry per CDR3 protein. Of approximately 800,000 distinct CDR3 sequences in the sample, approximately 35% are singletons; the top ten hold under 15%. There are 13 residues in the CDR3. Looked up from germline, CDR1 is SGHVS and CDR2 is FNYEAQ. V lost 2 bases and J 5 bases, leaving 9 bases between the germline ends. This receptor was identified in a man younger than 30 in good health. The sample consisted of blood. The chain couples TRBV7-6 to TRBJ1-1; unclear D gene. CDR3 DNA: TGTGCCAGCAGCTTAAATGGGAGAACTGAAGCTTTCTTT. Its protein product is CASSLNGRTEAFF. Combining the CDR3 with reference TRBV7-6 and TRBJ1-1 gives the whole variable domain GAGVSQSPRYKVTKRGQDVALRCDPISGHVSLYWYRQALGQGPEFLTYFNYEAQQDKSGLPNDRFSAERPEGSISTLTIQRTEQRDSAMYRCASSLNGRTEAFFGQGTRLTVV.